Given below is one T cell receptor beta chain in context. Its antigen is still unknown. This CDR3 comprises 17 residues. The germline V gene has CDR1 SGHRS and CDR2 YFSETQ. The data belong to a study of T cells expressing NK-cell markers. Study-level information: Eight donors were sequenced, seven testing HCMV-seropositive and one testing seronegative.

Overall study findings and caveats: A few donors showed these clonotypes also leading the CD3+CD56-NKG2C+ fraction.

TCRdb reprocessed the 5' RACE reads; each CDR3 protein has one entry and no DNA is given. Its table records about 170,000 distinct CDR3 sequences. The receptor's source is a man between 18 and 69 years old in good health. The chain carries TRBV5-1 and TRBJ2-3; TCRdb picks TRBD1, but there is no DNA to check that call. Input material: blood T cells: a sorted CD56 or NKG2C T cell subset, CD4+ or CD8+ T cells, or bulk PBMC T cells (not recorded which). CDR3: CASSLRSRGPSTDTQYF.